Following are 10 T cell receptor beta chains from one sample sequenced in a study of shared clonotypes between healthy human individuals. Naive-designated CD8 cells lacked CD45RO, were positively enriched for CCR7, and omitted terminally differentiated effector memory CD45RA+ cells. Sequencing was performed with immunoSEQ multiplex PCR; in TCRdb, only in-frame clones are kept and a portion is missing. Found here are about 820,000 clones, more than 85% of them singletons; the top ten hold 24%. Sequencing input: naive CD8+ T cells sorted from blood. The source of these receptors is a man aged 25-45 years in good health.

This rearrangement joins TRBV11-2 to TRBJ2-7; no clear D. In germline, CDR1 is SGHAT, CDR2 FQNNGV. The ends were cut back, 5 bases at V and 5 bases at J, with 10 bases in the middle. This CDR3 has 12 residues. The CDR3 loop is CASSPWTDEQYF. The CDR3 coding sequence is TGTGCCAGCAGCCCGTGGACGGACGAGCAGTACTTC.

The chain recombines TRBV10-3 with TRBJ2-3; possible D gene TRBD1, 5 bases. The CDR3 loop spans 15 amino acids. Germline-derived CDR1 and CDR2 are ENHRY and SYGVKD. The V end lost 6 bases, the J end lost 4 bases, and 17 bases lay between the germline ends. CDR3 bases: TGTGCCATCAGGAGACAGCCCCTCCCCCCAGATACGCAGTATTTT. It codes for CAIRRQPLPPDTQYF.

CDR3 amino acids: CASSLLAGGRYEQYF. Here the CDR3 DNA reads TGTGCCAGCAGTCTACTAGCGGGAGGTCGCTACGAGCAGTACTTC. The rearrangement uses TRBV7-9 and TRBJ2-7, with 12 bases matching TRBD2. Trimming took 6 bases from V and 3 from J; bases not matched to a gene: 6. Germline CDR1 is SEHNR and CDR2 is FQNEAQ (reference sequence). This CDR3 region has 15 residues.

This chain uses TRBV5-4 with TRBJ2-7; D gene unclear. Per germline, CDR1 SGHNT and CDR2 YYREEE (reference sequence). The CDR3 is made up of 11 amino acids. Trimming shortened V by 7 bases and J by 3 bases, and 8 bases separated the two germline ends. The CDR3 nucleotides are TGTGCCAGCGGACGTAACTACGAGCAGTACTTC. It yields the protein CASGRNYEQYF.

The rearrangement joins TRBV7-9 to TRBJ2-7; 7 bases map to TRBD1. The CDR3 has 16 amino acids. CDR1 is SEHNR and CDR2 is FQNEAQ in the germline V gene (reference sequence). The V and J ends lost 4 bases and 5 bases, in that order; junction bases with no gene match: 14. As DNA, the CDR3 is TGTGCCAGCAGCTCGCCATGGACAGGCTCTGCAAACGAGCAGTACTTC. Its protein product is CASSSPWTGSANEQYF.

This chain uses TRBV25-1 with TRBJ2-1, with D perhaps matching TRBD1 or TRBD2 (6 bases each). Deletions cut 6 bases from V and 0 bases from J, with 12 bases between. The CDR3 loop spans 15 amino acids. CDR1 and CDR2 from the germline V gene are MGHDK and SYGVNS. CDR3 DNA: TGTGCCAGCAGAGAAGGGGGGAGCTCCTACAATGAGCAGTTCTTC. As protein: CASREGGSSYNEQFF.

This rearrangement joins TRBV5-8 to TRBJ2-5, with TRBD1 identical over 8 bases. The CDR3 totals 14 residues. Unmatched junction bases numbered 4, after V lost 5 bases and J lost 1 base. CDR1 SGHTS and CDR2 YDEGEE come from the germline V gene. CDR3 in amino acids: CASSRQGLQETQYF. DNA for the CDR3: TGTGCCAGCAGTCGACAGGGGCTCCAAGAGACCCAGTACTTC.

The rearrangement links TRBV29-1 to TRBJ2-1; 7 bases are shared with TRBD2. Germline V gene lookup returns CDR1 SQVTM and CDR2 ANQGSEA. The CDR3 loop spans 14 amino acids. J lost 7 bases, V lost 4 bases, and 10 bases had no gene match. This CDR3 reads CSVGLAGVLNEQFF. As DNA, the CDR3 is TGCAGCGTTGGACTGGCGGGAGTGTTGAATGAGCAGTTCTTC.

The chain couples TRBV6-1 to TRBJ1-3; D unresolved. The germline gives CDR1 MNHNS, CDR2 SASEGT. V shed 4 bases and J shed 0 bases, with 19 bases lying between them. CDR3 size: 18 residues. DNA for the CDR3: TGTGCCAGCAGTGGCAGGATACCTCTTTTGGGCTCTGGAAACACCATATATTTT. Protein sequence: CASSGRIPLLGSGNTIYF.

J is TRBJ1-4 and V is TRBV7-6; a weak D match, TRBD1 (5 bases). The CDR3 extends over 15 amino acids. Germline CDR1 is SGHVS and CDR2 is FNYEAQ. V lost 5 bases, J lost 4 bases, and 14 bases lay in between. CDR3 in amino acids: CASSETGEINEKLFF. Here the CDR3 DNA reads TGTGCCAGCAGCGAGACGGGGGAGATTAATGAAAAACTGTTTTTT.